This entry lists 24 T cell receptor beta chains sequenced from one sample in a study of shared clonotypes between healthy human individuals (TCRdb year 2020). The library relied on the immunoSEQ multiplex PCR assay. Imported from immuneACCESS, the table was reduced by TCRdb to in-frame sequences with V and J called. These copies leave out some clones; in studies compared against another copy, an unresolved V gene accounts for under half, and the cause of the remainder is not known. A total of around 1,000,000 clones appear in this sample, roughly 77% of them only once. Roughly 0.82% of the sample is taken by the ten largest. The material sequenced was memory CD4+ T cells from PBMCs. The meaning of the sample's cell subset or site label: CD45RA-negative fraction. The source of these receptors is a man aged 18 to 29 in good health. Some clones in this sample may be carry-over from other donors' samples.

This clone showed up just a few times. The rearrangement joins TRBV7-9 to TRBJ2-1; D is undetermined. Germline CDR1 is SEHNR and CDR2 is FQNEAQ (reference sequence). The V end lost 4 bases, the J end lost 9 bases, and 7 bases lay between the germline ends. This CDR3 contains 11 residues. Here the CDR3 DNA reads TGTGCCAGCAGCTCGATAGTTGAGCAGTTCTTC. This sequence encodes CASSSIVEQFF.

This rearrangement joins TRBV11-3 to TRBJ2-5; 8 bases are shared with TRBD2. The CDR3 extends over 13 amino acids. The germline V gene encodes CDR1 SGHNT and CDR2 YENEEA. The ends lost 3 bases at V and 3 bases at J; junction bases unmatched: 0. The CDR3 here is CASSLGLEETQYF. The CDR3 DNA reads as TGTGCCAGCAGCTTGGGACTAGAAGAGACCCAGTACTTC.

This clone was detected once. The chain carries TRBV9 and TRBJ2-7, with D hard to call. This CDR3 comprises 15 residues. With 0 bases removed from V and 6 bases from J, the gap between germline ends came to 16 bases. Germline V gene data show CDR1 as SGDLS and CDR2 as YYNGEE. CDR3 residues: CASSVASVPPGEQYF. CDR3 sequence (DNA): TGTGCCAGCAGCGTAGCAAGCGTTCCCCCTGGCGAGCAGTACTTC.

This rearrangement joins TRBV19 to TRBJ2-5; 11 nucleotides line up with TRBD2. There are 17 residues in the CDR3. The V and J ends lost 3 bases and 5 bases, in that order; junction bases with no gene match: 11. The germline gives CDR1 LNHDA, CDR2 SQIVND (reference sequence). As DNA, the CDR3 is TGTGCCAGTAGTATCCTAGCGGGAGGCTCCCTAGGGGAGACCCAGTACTTC. This translates into CASSILAGGSLGETQYF.

This clone was seen at least ten times. The same CDR3 is also encoded by other DNA sequences in this sample. V is TRBV5-1 and J is TRBJ2-1; 12 bases are a match to TRBD2. The CDR3 length is 16 residues. V lost 4 bases to trimming and J lost 4 bases; unmatched junction nucleotides: 6. The germline V gene has CDR1 SGHRS and CDR2 YFSETQ. CDR3 DNA: TGCGCCAGCAGCCCGACGGGGACTAGCGGGTACAATGAGCAGTTCTTC. This codes for CASSPTGTSGYNEQFF. Variable domain in full (rest from reference TRBV5-1 and TRBJ2-1): KAGVTQTPRYLIKTRGQQVTLSCSPISGHRSVSWYQQTPGQGLQFLFEYFSETQRNKGNFPGRFSGRQFSNSRSEMNVSTLELGDSALYLCASSPTGTSGYNEQFFGPGTRLTVL.

The chain uses TRBV28 and TRBJ1-2; D gene ambiguous. Germline V gene data show CDR1 as MDHEN and CDR2 as SYDVKM. Trimming removed 5 bases from V and 7 bases from J, with 14 bases in between. This CDR3 region has 13 residues. The CDR3 region has the DNA TGTGCCAGCAGTCCAGGAACAGCAGTTGGCTACACCTTC. This sequence encodes CASSPGTAVGYTF.

This clone was seen a few times. The V and J genes are TRBV11-1 and TRBJ2-1; 9 positions agree with TRBD2. CDR3 length: 15 amino acids. Germline CDR1 reads SGHAT; CDR2 reads FQDESV (reference sequence). The ends lost 5 bases at V and 5 bases at J; junction bases unmatched: 7. Here the CDR3 DNA reads TGTGCCAGCAGCCTCCGAATAGCGGGGGACAATGAGCAGTTCTTC. Amino acid sequence: CASSLRIAGDNEQFF.

Many counts were recorded for this clone. The gene calls are TRBV19 and TRBJ1-2; TRBD1 is a possible D gene (5 bases). This CDR3 is built from 13 residues. The V gene lost 8 bases and the J gene lost 2 bases, with 12 bases spanning the gap. Germline CDR1 LNHDA, CDR2 SQIVND (reference sequence). The CDR3 DNA reads TGTGCCAGTGGCCCCGCAGGGAACTATGGCTACACCTTC. As protein: CASGPAGNYGYTF. The full variable domain, in which reference TRBV19 and TRBJ1-2 provide the parts outside the CDR3, is DGGITQSPKYLFRKEGQNVTLSCEQNLNHDAMYWYRQDPGQGLRLIYYSQIVNDFQKGDIAEGYSVSREKKESFPLTVTSAQKNPTAFYLCASGPAGNYGYTFGSGTRLTVV.

This clone turned up a few times. The V gene is TRBV29-1, the J gene TRBJ2-1; the match to TRBD2 covers 8 bases. CDR3 size: 13 residues. V lost 4 bases and J lost 4; bases outside the gene matches: 3. CDR1 is SQVTM and CDR2 is ANQGSEA in the germline V gene. The CDR3 protein is CSVGAGVYNEQFF. The DNA of the CDR3 is TGCAGCGTTGGAGCGGGAGTTTACAATGAGCAGTTCTTC.

This chain uses TRBV28 with TRBJ2-7; 11 nucleotides agree with TRBD2. This CDR3 contains 15 residues. The germline V gene has CDR1 MDHEN and CDR2 SYDVKM. V was pared by 0 bases and J by 4 bases, with 2 bases of the junction left unmatched. CDR3 in DNA: TGTGCCAGCAGTTTATGGACTAGCGGGACATACGAGCAGTACTTC. Protein sequence: CASSLWTSGTYEQYF. Variable domain in full (rest from reference TRBV28 and TRBJ2-7): DVKVTQSSRYLVKRTGEKVFLECVQDMDHENMFWYRQDPGLGLRLIYFSYDVKMKEKGDIPEGYSVSREKKERFSLILESASTNQTSMYLCASSLWTSGTYEQYFGPGTRLTVT.

This chain links TRBV15 with TRBJ1-1; the D gene is possibly TRBD1 (5 bases). CDR3 length: 14 residues. With 5 bases removed from V and 2 bases from J, the gap between germline ends came to 12 bases. The germline V gene has CDR1 LNHNV and CDR2 YYDKDF (reference sequence). The CDR3: CATSGGDHNTEAFF. CDR3 nucleotide sequence: TGTGCCACCAGCGGGGGGGACCATAACACTGAAGCTTTCTTT.

The sample holds a few counts of this clone. V is TRBV14 and J is TRBJ1-1, with D possibly matching TRBD1 (6 bases). The CDR3 spans 13 residues. Trimming shortened V by 3 bases and J by 3 bases, and 8 bases separated the two germline ends. Per the germline V gene, CDR1 is SGHDN and CDR2 is FVKESK. This chain's CDR3 is CASSQTGYTEAFF. CDR3 DNA: TGTGCCAGCAGCCAGACAGGCTACACTGAAGCTTTCTTT.

The CDR3 DNA reads as TGCGCCAGCAGCTTGGGGGGTCTAGCGGGCACAGAGACCCAGTACTTC. This translates into CASSLGGLAGTETQYF. The V gene is TRBV5-1, the J gene TRBJ2-5; 8 bases are a match to TRBD2. V was clipped by 0 bases and J by 4 bases; unmatched bases: 8. The CDR3 has 16 residues. Germline-derived CDR1 and CDR2 are SGHRS and YFSETQ.

V gene TRBV5-4 combines with J gene TRBJ1-2; a possible D gene is TRBD1 (5 bases). V shed 2 bases and J shed 3 bases, with 20 bases lying between them. CDR1 and CDR2 (germline): SGHNT, YYREEE (reference sequence). The length of the CDR3 is 17 residues. The CDR3, as DNA: TGTGCCAGCAGCTTTGGATCGGGGCGGTCCCTCTACTATGGCTACACCTTC. It yields the protein CASSFGSGRSLYYGYTF.

The rearrangement uses TRBV28 and TRBJ2-5, with 9 bases matching TRBD1. From germline, CDR1 is MDHEN and CDR2 SYDVKM. This CDR3 contains 16 residues. Germline trimming cut 5 bases from V and 2 bases from J; bases unmatched to any gene: 9. This CDR3 reads CASSLRTGARQETQYF. The DNA of the CDR3 is TGTGCCAGCAGTCTCCGGACAGGGGCAAGACAAGAGACCCAGTACTTC.

V is TRBV6-1 and J is TRBJ1-1; TRBD1 agrees at 7 bases. From germline, CDR1 is MNHNS and CDR2 SASEGT. This CDR3 has 13 residues. V shed 9 bases, J shed 1 base, and the junction held 5 bases outside the gene matches. DNA for the CDR3: TGTGCCAGTATCGGGACAGCGAACACTGAAGCTTTCTTT. Protein sequence: CASIGTANTEAFF.

This chain uses TRBV18 with TRBJ2-1, with a tentative D call TRBD1 (6 bases). Trimming stripped 5 bases from V and 10 bases from J, with 9 bases between. There are 11 residues in the CDR3. Germline CDR1 KGHSH, CDR2 LQKENI. The CDR3 DNA sequence: TGTGCCAGCTCAACAGGGTGGGAGCAGTTCTTC. Protein sequence: CASSTGWEQFF.

The sample holds a few counts of this clone. The sample contains more than one DNA sequence encoding this CDR3. This chain joins TRBV2 and TRBJ1-5; possibly TRBD1 for D (6 bases). In germline, CDR1 is SNHLY, CDR2 FYNNEI. CDR3 size: 14 residues. Trimming shortened V by 3 bases and J by 4 bases, and 10 bases separated the two germline ends. The CDR3, as DNA: TGTGCCAGCAGTGAGGGACAAGCAAATCAGCCCCAGCATTTT. As protein: CASSEGQANQPQHF.

The rearrangement links TRBV7-8 to TRBJ1-6, with a tentative D call TRBD1 (5 bases). In germline, CDR1 is SGHVS, CDR2 FQNEAQ. V lost 0 bases to trimming and J lost 6 bases, with 18 bases between them. The CDR3 is made up of 18 amino acids. This chain's CDR3 is CASSLASGGGRSNSPLHF. DNA for the CDR3: TGTGCCAGCAGCTTAGCCAGCGGTGGGGGTAGGAGTAATTCACCCCTCCACTTT.

This clone appeared a single time. The genes are TRBV19 and TRBJ2-1, with 10 bases aligning to TRBD2. The germline V gene has CDR1 LNHDA and CDR2 SQIVND (reference sequence). V was pared by 4 bases and J by 3 bases, with 15 bases of the junction left unmatched. This CDR3 has 19 residues. CDR3 sequence: CASSSSPAGLALGYNEQFF. DNA of the CDR3: TGTGCCAGTAGTAGCTCCCCCGCGGGACTAGCGTTGGGCTACAATGAGCAGTTCTTC.

This chain joins TRBV5-1 and TRBJ2-1; D uncertain. The CDR3 extends over 14 amino acids. Germline V gene lookup returns CDR1 SGHRS and CDR2 YFSETQ. V was clipped by 0 bases and J by 7 bases, with 11 bases between them. This CDR3 is CASSLGGPLNEQFF. The CDR3 coding sequence is TGCGCCAGCAGCTTGGGTGGGCCCCTAAATGAGCAGTTCTTC. Variable domain in full (rest from reference TRBV5-1 and TRBJ2-1): KAGVTQTPRYLIKTRGQQVTLSCSPISGHRSVSWYQQTPGQGLQFLFEYFSETQRNKGNFPGRFSGRQFSNSRSEMNVSTLELGDSALYLCASSLGGPLNEQFFGPGTRLTVL.

CDR3 nucleotide sequence: TGTGCCAGCAGCCACAACGACAGAAATGGGGCCCAGCATTTT. The encoded protein is CASSHNDRNGAQHF. The chain carries TRBV6-1 and TRBJ1-5, with D possibly matching TRBD1 (5 bases). CDR1 is MNHNS, CDR2 SASEGT, per germline. The CDR3 runs to 14 residues. Between the trimmed V and J ends, which lost 6 bases and 11 bases, there was a span of 20 bases.

This chain uses TRBV7-2 with TRBJ2-4, with D perhaps TRBD1 (6 bases). Germline CDR1 SGHTA, CDR2 FQGNSA. The CDR3 sequence is 14 residues long. Trimming removed 4 bases at V and 7 bases at J, with 14 bases between. The CDR3 is CASSYRAGANIQYF. CDR3 DNA: TGTGCCAGCAGCTATCGAGCAGGGGCGAACATTCAGTACTTC.

The chain recombines TRBV5-1 with TRBJ2-5; D gene uncertain. Germline V CDR1 and CDR2: SGHRS, YFSETQ. CDR3 length: 12 residues. V lost 4 bases and J lost 3, with 7 bases in between. The CDR3 sequence is CASSGGKETQYF. The CDR3 coding sequence is TGCGCCAGCAGCGGCGGAAAAGAGACCCAGTACTTC.